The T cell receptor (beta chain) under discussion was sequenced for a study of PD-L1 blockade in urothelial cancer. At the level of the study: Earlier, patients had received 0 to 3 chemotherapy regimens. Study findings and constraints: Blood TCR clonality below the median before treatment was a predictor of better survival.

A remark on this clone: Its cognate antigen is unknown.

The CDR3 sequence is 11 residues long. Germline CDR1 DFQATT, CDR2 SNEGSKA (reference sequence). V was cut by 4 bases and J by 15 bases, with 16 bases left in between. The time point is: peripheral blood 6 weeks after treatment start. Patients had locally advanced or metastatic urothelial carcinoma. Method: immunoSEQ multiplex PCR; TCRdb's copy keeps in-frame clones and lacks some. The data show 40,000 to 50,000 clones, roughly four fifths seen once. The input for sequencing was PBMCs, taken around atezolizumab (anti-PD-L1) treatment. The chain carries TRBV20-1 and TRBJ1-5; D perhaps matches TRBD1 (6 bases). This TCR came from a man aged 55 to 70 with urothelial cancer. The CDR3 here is CSAKGGLERHF. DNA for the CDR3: TGCAGTGCTAAGGGGGGGTTGGAGCGGCATTTT.